These T cell receptor beta chains were read from a single sample in a study of a mutant IDH1 vaccine in newly diagnosed glioma. The table came from immunoSEQ multiplex PCR; TCRdb's copy has only in-frame clones and leaves some out. Of approximately 60,000 clones listed, less than 90% are singletons. No antigen has been identified for these receptors. The source was PBMCs, collected from a glioma patient whose treatment included an IDH1 peptide vaccine. The receptors originated from a woman aged 45-59 years with glioma. Both conserved end residues are part of each CDR3. Part of the rows lack a size; the others show once, few, many or a class for expanded clones.

>.|TRBV2|15|TRBJ1-5
CASSEPGFGNQPQHF
>.|TRBV5-1|16|TRBJ1-1
CASSLAEGSRNTEAFF
>.|TRBV7-6|15|TRBJ2-1
CASSPGGATYNEQFF
>few|TRBV29-1|13|TRBJ1-1
CSGSPGRGTEAFF
>.|TRBV6-1|14|TRBJ1-2
CASSEAKAVSGYTF
>.|TRBV6-5|14|TRBJ2-7
CASSLGGPSYEQYF
>.|TRBV5-1|15|TRBJ2-5
CASSLAGGPQETQYF
>.|TRBV28|15|TRBJ1-2
CASSSPGGQRYGYTF
>few|TRBV4-3|15|TRBJ2-7
CASSQVSGSSYEQYF
>.|TRBV7-9|14|TRBJ2-1
CASRERDSYNEQFF
>.|TRBV4-1|13|TRBJ2-5
CASSPVAPETQYF
>.|TRBV5-1|15|TRBJ2-7
CASSWGPLPSYEQYF
>.|TRBV18|13|TRBJ1-2
CASSPPGFDGYTF
>.|TRBV11-2|14|TRBJ1-1
CASSSRQGNTEAFF
>.|TRBV4-1|16|TRBJ1-1
CASSGLGFLMNTEAFF
>.|TRBV7-9|13|TRBJ1-2
CASSLLGGRGYTF
>.|TRBV12-5|15|TRBJ1-5
CASGSGQTLNQPQHF
>.|TRBV9|15|TRBJ2-2
CASSPRGRDTGELFF
>once|TRBV5-6|17|TRBJ2-5
CASSFGGSLAGKETQYF
>once|TRBV9|16|TRBJ2-5
CASSVVVRGDQETQYF
>.|TRBV28|15|TRBJ1-5
CASSLAGQGNQPQHF
>.|TRBV11-2|15|TRBJ2-7
CASSTSGGDPYEQYF
>.|TRBV5-1|12|TRBJ1-3
CASSLEGNTIYF
>.|TRBV25-1|15|TRBJ2-1
CASSVVGGSYNEQFF
>few|TRBV5-1|14|TRBJ1-1
CASSLWERSTEAFF
>.|TRBV19|15|TRBJ2-4
CASNTGRAAKNIQYF
>once|TRBV6-5|14|TRBJ1-1
CASSYKNRNTEAFF